These T cell receptor beta chains were read from a single sample in a study of beta chain features in type 1 diabetes. Measured with immunoSEQ multiplex PCR; TCRdb has only the in-frame clones, and not every one. This sample has some 150,000 clones, with less than 9% found just once. Material: central memory CD4+ T cells from blood. The source of these receptors is a woman between 25 and 40 years old in good health. CDR3s leave out the opening cysteine and the closing phenylalanine or tryptophan. The D gene is left open where the match is weak. Some rows mark clone size as missing; the rest say once, few, many or name a class of expanded clone.

d_call	clone_size	cdr3_length	v_call	j_call	cdr3_aa
TRBD1	many	11	TRBV28	TRBJ2-5	ASSRDSQETQY
TRBD1	.	13	TRBV11-2	TRBJ1-4	ASSLYGTANEKLF
.	few	13	TRBV7-9	TRBJ1-4	ASSLIAATNEKLF
TRBD2	few	14	TRBV9	TRBJ2-1	ASSQVSGSTHNEQF
.	few	11	TRBV7-2	TRBJ2-7	ASSLTGSREQY
TRBD1	.	13	TRBV2	TRBJ2-1	ATSLLGQGYNEQF
TRBD2	few	12	TRBV7-2	TRBJ2-3	ASSPGLATDTQY
TRBD2	.	12	TRBV27	TRBJ2-1	ASSSGGRYNEQF
.	few	12	TRBV19	TRBJ2-6	ASSTLSGANVLT
TRBD2	few	13	TRBV28	TRBJ2-1	ASSSIAGGLYEQF
TRBD2	.	12	TRBV18	TRBJ2-1	ASSPELADPLLF